A selection of T cell receptor beta chains follows, all from one sample in a study of vaccination effects on CD4 cells after COVID-19. Some clones are missing from TCRdb's copy, which holds only in-frame ones; the method was immunoSEQ multiplex PCR. The sample includes more than 60,000 clones, 74% of them seen just once. The antigens of these receptors remain unknown. This specimen consisted of CD4+ T cells from PBMCs cultured with HCoV-229E spike peptides, obtained after COVID-19 vaccination. The receptor source for this set is a human donor who received a COVID-19 vaccine. The CDR3 runs from the conserved cysteine through the conserved F or W. D genes are given only for firm matches. Clone size is given for some rows only: seen once, a few or many times, or a class if the clone is expanded.

clone size	V gene	D gene	J gene	CDR3 DNA	CDR3 protein
-	TRBV30	TRBD1	TRBJ1-2	TGTGCCTGGATGGACAGGGACGGCTATGGCTACACCTTC	CAWMDRDGYGYTF
few	TRBV18	-	TRBJ1-5	TGTGCCAGCTCACCGGGGCGAACAGGGACTCAGCCCCAGCATTTT	CASSPGRTGTQPQHF
-	TRBV9	TRBD1	TRBJ1-6	TGTGCCAGCAGCGTTTCGGGACAGTATAATTCACCCCTCCACTTT	CASSVSGQYNSPLHF
once	TRBV12-3/TRBV12-4	TRBD1	TRBJ1-3	TGTGCCAGCACCCAGGGGGGAGGAAACACCATATATTTT	CASTQGGGNTIYF
-	TRBV9	TRBD2	TRBJ2-5	TGTGCCAGCAGCGTAGGGAATAGCGGGGGGATTCAAGAGACCCAGTACTTC	CASSVGNSGGIQETQYF
few	TRBV6-6	TRBD1	TRBJ1-4	TGTGCCAGCAGCCAAGGCCGACAGGGCTTGAATGAAAAACTGTTTTTT	CASSQGRQGLNEKLFF
-	TRBV19	TRBD1	TRBJ1-5	TGTGCCAGTAGCCGGACAGGGCCAAATCAGCCCCAGCATTTT	CASSRTGPNQPQHF
-	TRBV6-5	TRBD1	TRBJ1-4	TGTGCCAGCAGGAAATTGGACAGGGGGATGGAAAAACTGTTTTTT	CASRKLDRGMEKLFF
-	TRBV2	TRBD2	TRBJ2-1	TGTGCCAGCGACCTAGCGGGGGGGAGCCTCACCTACAATGAGCAGTTCTTC	CASDLAGGSLTYNEQFF
-	TRBV4-1	-	TRBJ1-1	TGCGCCAGCAGCCGGACCTGGGACACTGAAGCTTTCTTT	CASSRTWDTEAFF
-	TRBV28	TRBD1	TRBJ2-4	TGTGCCACCGCCGCAGGGGGCGCAGCCAAAAACATTCAGTACTTC	CATAAGGAAKNIQYF
-	TRBV5-1	-	TRBJ1-1	TGCGCCAGCAGCTTGGACTGGGGATCTGTGAACACTGAAGCTTTCTTT	CASSLDWGSVNTEAFF
once	TRBV30	-	TRBJ1-3	TGTGCCTGGAGTCGGCAGGCACTCTCTGGAAACACCATATATTTT	CAWSRQALSGNTIYF
few	TRBV5-1	-	TRBJ2-2	TGCGCCAGCAGCTTGGTAATGGGAACCGGGGAGCTGTTTTTT	CASSLVMGTGELFF
-	TRBV19	-	TRBJ1-2	TGTGCCACCGGGGGGGTCGACGGAAACTATGGCTACACCTTC	CATGGVDGNYGYTF
-	TRBV7-2	-	TRBJ2-6	TGTGCCAGCAGCTTAGTCGGGTCGCCCGGGGCGGCTGGGGCCAACGTCCTGACTTTC	CASSLVGSPGAAGANVLTF
-	TRBV28	-	TRBJ1-2	TGTGCCAGCAGTTTGGGCAACTATGGCTACACCTTC	CASSLGNYGYTF
once	TRBV6-5	-	TRBJ2-5	TGTGCCAGCAGTCCCACCAGGGGACAAGAGACCCAGTACTTC	CASSPTRGQETQYF
once	TRBV4-1	-	TRBJ2-5	TGCGCCAGCAGCCAATTCGGCCAGAAAGAGACCCAGTACTTC	CASSQFGQKETQYF
once	TRBV6-4	-	TRBJ1-3	TGTGCCAGCACCCCGCCAGGGCAAGGAAACACCATATATTTT	CASTPPGQGNTIYF
-	TRBV7-8	-	TRBJ1-5	TGTGCCAGCAGCCCCCGGGGGGGGAGTGGACAGCCCCAGCATTTT	CASSPRGGSGQPQHF
few	TRBV11-3	TRBD1	TRBJ2-2	TGTGCCAGCAGCCGGACAGGTCAGAACACCGGGGAGCTGTTTTTT	CASSRTGQNTGELFF
-	TRBV5-4	TRBD1	TRBJ1-2	TGTGCCAGCAGCTTGGGCGGGACAGGGAATCTCTATGGCTACACCTTC	CASSLGGTGNLYGYTF
-	TRBV2	-	TRBJ1-1	TGTGCCAGCAGTGATAACAGAATGAACACTGAAGCTTTCTTT	CASSDNRMNTEAFF
-	TRBV7-8	-	TRBJ2-5	TGTGCCAGCAGCGTGCGGTGGGCCCTGGGGGAGACCCAGTACTTC	CASSVRWALGETQYF
-	TRBV6-6	-	TRBJ1-4	TGTGCCAGCAGGGGAACAACTAATGAAAAACTGTTTTTT	CASRGTTNEKLFF
-	TRBV5-1	TRBD1	TRBJ2-5	TGCGCCAGCAGCTATGGACAGGGCACGTCTATGGCCCAGTACTTC	CASSYGQGTSMAQYF
few	TRBV6-1	-	TRBJ1-4	TGTGCCAGCAGTGAGGGGGGCCCTAATGAAAAACTGTTTTTT	CASSEGGPNEKLFF
-	TRBV5-1	TRBD2	TRBJ2-3	TGCGCCAGCAGCTTACAATCTAGCGGGAGCACAGATACGCAGTATTTT	CASSLQSSGSTDTQYF
few	TRBV19	-	TRBJ1-2	TGTGCCAGTAGTGCCAGCTATGGCTACACCTTC	CASSASYGYTF
-	TRBV2	TRBD1	TRBJ1-1	TGTGCCATTGGACAGGGGTACATGAACACTGAAGCTTTCTTT	CAIGQGYMNTEAFF
-	TRBV27	-	TRBJ1-1	TGTGCCAGCAGTTGGGGCAGGACTCACATGAACACTGAAGCTTTCTTT	CASSWGRTHMNTEAFF
-	TRBV6-4	TRBD2	TRBJ2-3	TGTGCCAGCAGTGAACGGCTAGCGGGGAGCACAGATACGCAGTATTTT	CASSERLAGSTDTQYF
few	TRBV7-6	TRBD2	TRBJ2-5	TGTGCCAGCAGCTTCGGGCCTAGCGGGGGAGGTCAAGAGACCCAGTACTTC	CASSFGPSGGGQETQYF
-	TRBV4-1	-	TRBJ2-5	TGCGCCAGCAGCAAAGATCAAGGGTCGCGGGAGACCCAGTACTTC	CASSKDQGSRETQYF
few	TRBV7-9	TRBD2	TRBJ2-2	TGTGCCAGCAGCCTCCCTCCGGGGGGGAGCGCGAACACCGGGGAGCTGTTTTTT	CASSLPPGGSANTGELFF
-	TRBV2	-	TRBJ1-3	TGTGCCAGCAGTCCCCGAGCTCGGGCCGGAAACACCATATATTTT	CASSPRARAGNTIYF
-	TRBV5-6	-	TRBJ2-5	TGTGCCAGCAGCCAACAAGAGACCCAGTACTTC	CASSQQETQYF
-	TRBV5-6	TRBD1	TRBJ1-3	TGTGCCAGCAGCCTGGGGGGACAGGGGTACTCTGGAAACACCATATATTTT	CASSLGGQGYSGNTIYF
-	TRBV5-1	-	TRBJ1-1	TGCGCCAGCAGCTTGGACAGCTTCGCTGAAGCTTTCTTT	CASSLDSFAEAFF
-	TRBV6-1	-	TRBJ2-5	TGTGCCAGCACCAGGGGTAGGACAGTCCAAGAGACCCAGTACTTC	CASTRGRTVQETQYF
-	TRBV7-9	-	TRBJ2-2	TGTGCCAGCAGCTTCTATGACACCGGGGAGCTGTTTTTT	CASSFYDTGELFF
-	TRBV6-2/TRBV6-3	-	TRBJ2-1	TGTGCCAGCAGTTACGGTGACAGGCCTATGGAGCAGTTCTTC	CASSYGDRPMEQFF
-	TRBV19	TRBD1	TRBJ1-1	TGTGCCAGTAGTGTCGGACAGGGGGACACTGAAGCTTTCTTT	CASSVGQGDTEAFF
-	TRBV5-1	-	TRBJ1-4	TGCGCCAGCAGCGCTCTTGCAACTAATGAAAAACTGTTTTTT	CASSALATNEKLFF
-	TRBV5-5	-	TRBJ1-5	TGTGCCAGCAGCTTGGGGAGACAGACTAGCAATCAGCCCCAGCATTTT	CASSLGRQTSNQPQHF
-	TRBV4-2	-	TRBJ1-4	TGTGCCAGCAGCCAAGATTACGCGGGGGGCGTTGAAAAACTGTTTTTT	CASSQDYAGGVEKLFF
few	TRBV18	-	TRBJ1-5	TGTGCCAGCTCACCAGGGGGGGATCAGCCCCAGCATTTT	CASSPGGDQPQHF
few	TRBV24-1	TRBD2	TRBJ2-1	TGTGCCACCAGTGACTCTACTCTAGCGGCCTCATACAATGAGCAGTTCTTC	CATSDSTLAASYNEQFF
-	TRBV5-1	TRBD1	TRBJ1-1	TGCGCCAGCAGCTCAGGGGGAAGCTTGAACACTGAAGCTTTCTTT	CASSSGGSLNTEAFF
few	TRBV19	TRBD1	TRBJ1-6	TGTGCCAGTAGTACGGGACAGGGGACTTCACCCCTCCACTTT	CASSTGQGTSPLHF
-	TRBV27	-	TRBJ1-2	TGTGCCAGCAGTTTATCCCTCGGGAGATATGGCTACACCTTC	CASSLSLGRYGYTF